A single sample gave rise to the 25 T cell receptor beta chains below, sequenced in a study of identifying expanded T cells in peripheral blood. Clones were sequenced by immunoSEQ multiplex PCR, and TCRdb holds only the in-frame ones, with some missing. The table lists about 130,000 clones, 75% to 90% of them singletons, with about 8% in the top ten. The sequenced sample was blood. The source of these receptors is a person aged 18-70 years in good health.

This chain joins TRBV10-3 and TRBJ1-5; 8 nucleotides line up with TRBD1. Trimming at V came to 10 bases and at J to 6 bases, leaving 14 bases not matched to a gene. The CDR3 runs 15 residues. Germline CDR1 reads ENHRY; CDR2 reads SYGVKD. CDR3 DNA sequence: TGTGCCACCGACCCCTCCCAGGGGGCGGGTCAGCCCCAGCATTTT. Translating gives CATDPSQGAGQPQHF.

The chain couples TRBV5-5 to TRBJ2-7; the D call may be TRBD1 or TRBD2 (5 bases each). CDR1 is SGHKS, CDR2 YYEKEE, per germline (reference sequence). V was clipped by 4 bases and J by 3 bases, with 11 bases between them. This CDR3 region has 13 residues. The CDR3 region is CASSPGRGYEQYF. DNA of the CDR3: TGTGCCAGCAGCCCGGGACGAGGCTACGAGCAGTACTTC.

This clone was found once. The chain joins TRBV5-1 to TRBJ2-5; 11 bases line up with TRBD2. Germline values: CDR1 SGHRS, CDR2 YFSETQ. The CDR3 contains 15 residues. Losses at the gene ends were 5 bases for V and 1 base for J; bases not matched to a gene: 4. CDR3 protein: CASSTSGRPQETQYF. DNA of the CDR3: TGCGCCAGCAGTACTAGCGGGAGACCCCAAGAGACCCAGTACTTC. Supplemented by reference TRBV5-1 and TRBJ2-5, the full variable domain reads KAGVTQTPRYLIKTRGQQVTLSCSPISGHRSVSWYQQTPGQGLQFLFEYFSETQRNKGNFPGRFSGRQFSNSRSEMNVSTLELGDSALYLCASSTSGRPQETQYFGPGTRLLVL.

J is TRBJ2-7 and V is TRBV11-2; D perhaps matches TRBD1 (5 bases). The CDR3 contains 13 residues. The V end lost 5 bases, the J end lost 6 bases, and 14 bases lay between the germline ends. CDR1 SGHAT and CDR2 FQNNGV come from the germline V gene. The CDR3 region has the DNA TGTGCCAGCAGCCAACAGGTGACTGTCGAGCAGTACTTC. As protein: CASSQQVTVEQYF.

The CDR3 DNA is TGTGCCTGGAGTCCCGACATATATCAGCCCCAGCATTTT. As protein: CAWSPDIYQPQHF. The rearrangement links TRBV30 to TRBJ1-5; D is ambiguous. The germline gives CDR1 GTSNPN, CDR2 SVGIG (reference sequence). CDR3 length: 13 residues. Trimming cost V 2 bases and J 5 bases, with 10 bases left between them.

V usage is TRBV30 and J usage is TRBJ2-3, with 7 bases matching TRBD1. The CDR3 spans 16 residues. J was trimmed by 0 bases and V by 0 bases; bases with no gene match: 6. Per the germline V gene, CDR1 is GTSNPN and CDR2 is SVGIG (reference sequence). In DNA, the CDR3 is TGTGCCTGGAGTGTAGATGGGGACAGCAGCACAGATACGCAGTATTTT. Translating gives CAWSVDGDSSTDTQYF.

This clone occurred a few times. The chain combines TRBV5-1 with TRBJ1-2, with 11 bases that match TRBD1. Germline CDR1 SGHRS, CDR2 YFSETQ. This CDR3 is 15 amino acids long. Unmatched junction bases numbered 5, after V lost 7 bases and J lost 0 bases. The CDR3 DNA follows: TGCGCCAGCCAACCGGGACAGGGGGCTAACTATGGCTACACCTTC. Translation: CASQPGQGANYGYTF.

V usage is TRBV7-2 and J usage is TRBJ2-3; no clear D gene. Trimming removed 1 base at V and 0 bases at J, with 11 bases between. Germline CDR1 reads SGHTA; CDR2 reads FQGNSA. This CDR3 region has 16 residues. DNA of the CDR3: TGTGCCAGCAGCTTAGGACGTTGGAGTAGCACAGATACGCAGTATTTT. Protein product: CASSLGRWSSTDTQYF.

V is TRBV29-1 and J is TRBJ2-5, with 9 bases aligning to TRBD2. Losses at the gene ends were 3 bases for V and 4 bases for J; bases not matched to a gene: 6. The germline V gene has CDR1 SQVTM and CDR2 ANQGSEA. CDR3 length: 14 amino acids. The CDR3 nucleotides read TGCAGCGTTGATAGGGCGGGGGGGGTAGAGACCCAGTACTTC. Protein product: CSVDRAGGVETQYF.

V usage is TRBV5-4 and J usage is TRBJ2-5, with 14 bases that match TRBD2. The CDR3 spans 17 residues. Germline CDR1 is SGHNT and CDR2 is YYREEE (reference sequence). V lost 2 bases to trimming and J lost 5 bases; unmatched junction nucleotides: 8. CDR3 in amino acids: CASSLGLAGGVGETQYF. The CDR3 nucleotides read TGTGCCAGCAGCTTAGGACTAGCGGGAGGAGTCGGGGAGACCCAGTACTTC.

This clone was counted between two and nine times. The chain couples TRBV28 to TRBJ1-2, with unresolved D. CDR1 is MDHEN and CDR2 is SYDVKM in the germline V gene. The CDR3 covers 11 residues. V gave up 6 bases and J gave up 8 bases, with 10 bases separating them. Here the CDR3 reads CASSARVGYTF. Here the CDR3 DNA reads TGTGCCAGCAGCGCCCGGGTGGGCTACACCTTC.

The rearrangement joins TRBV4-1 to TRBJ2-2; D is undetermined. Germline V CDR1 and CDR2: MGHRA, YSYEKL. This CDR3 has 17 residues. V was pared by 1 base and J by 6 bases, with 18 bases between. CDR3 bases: TGCGCCAGCAGCCAAGGTGACCCCCCTAGGTTGGCCGGGGAGCTGTTTTTT. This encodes CASSQGDPPRLAGELFF.

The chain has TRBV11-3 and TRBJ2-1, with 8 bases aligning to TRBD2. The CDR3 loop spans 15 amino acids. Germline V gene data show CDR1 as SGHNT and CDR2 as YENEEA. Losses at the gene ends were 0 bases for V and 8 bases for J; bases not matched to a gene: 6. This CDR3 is CASSLDGGARDEQFF. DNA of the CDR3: TGTGCCAGCAGCTTAGACGGGGGGGCCAGAGATGAGCAGTTCTTC.

The CDR3 DNA is TGTGCCAGCAGCGTAGGAGGGGCGAATGAAAAACTGTTTTTT. It yields the protein CASSVGGANEKLFF. This rearrangement joins TRBV9 to TRBJ1-4; maybe TRBD1 (5 bases). CDR1 is SGDLS, CDR2 YYNGEE, per germline. Trimming cost V 0 bases and J 5 bases, with 8 bases left between them. The CDR3 totals 14 residues.

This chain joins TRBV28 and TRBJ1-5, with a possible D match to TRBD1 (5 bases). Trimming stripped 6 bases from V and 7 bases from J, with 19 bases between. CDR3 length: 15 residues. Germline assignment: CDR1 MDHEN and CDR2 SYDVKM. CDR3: CASSWWQGLGQPQHF. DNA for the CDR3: TGTGCCAGCAGCTGGTGGCAGGGACTTGGCCAGCCCCAGCATTTT. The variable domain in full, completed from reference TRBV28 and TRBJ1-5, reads DVKVTQSSRYLVKRTGEKVFLECVQDMDHENMFWYRQDPGLGLRLIYFSYDVKMKEKGDIPEGYSVSREKKERFSLILESASTNQTSMYLCASSWWQGLGQPQHFGDGTRLSIL.

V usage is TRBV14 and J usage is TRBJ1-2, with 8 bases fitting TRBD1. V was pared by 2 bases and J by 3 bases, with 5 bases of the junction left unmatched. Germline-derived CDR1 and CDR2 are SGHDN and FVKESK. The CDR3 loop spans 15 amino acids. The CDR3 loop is CASSQLQGADYGYTF. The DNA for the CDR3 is TGTGCCAGCAGCCAACTGCAGGGGGCTGACTATGGCTACACCTTC.

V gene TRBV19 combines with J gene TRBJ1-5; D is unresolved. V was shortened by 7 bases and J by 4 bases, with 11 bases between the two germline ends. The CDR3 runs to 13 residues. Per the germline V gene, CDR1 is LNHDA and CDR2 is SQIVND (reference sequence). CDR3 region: CASTSPGNQPQHF. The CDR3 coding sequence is TGTGCCAGTACCTCCCCGGGTAATCAGCCCCAGCATTTT.

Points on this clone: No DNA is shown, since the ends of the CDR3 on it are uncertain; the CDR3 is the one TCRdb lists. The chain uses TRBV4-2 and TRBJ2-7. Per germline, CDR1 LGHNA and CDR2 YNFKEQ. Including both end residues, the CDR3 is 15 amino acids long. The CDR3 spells CASSQDLGTGYEQYF.

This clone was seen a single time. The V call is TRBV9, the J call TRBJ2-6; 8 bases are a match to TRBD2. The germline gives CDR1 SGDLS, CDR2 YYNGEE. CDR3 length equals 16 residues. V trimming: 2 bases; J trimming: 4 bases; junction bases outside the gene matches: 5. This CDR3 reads CASSVGGAPGANVLTF. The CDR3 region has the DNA TGTGCCAGCAGCGTCGGGGGGGCGCCCGGGGCCAACGTCCTGACTTTC.

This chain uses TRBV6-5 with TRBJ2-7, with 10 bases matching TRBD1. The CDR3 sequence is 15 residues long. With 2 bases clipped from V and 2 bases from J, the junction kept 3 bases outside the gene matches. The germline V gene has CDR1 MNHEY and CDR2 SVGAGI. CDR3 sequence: CASSYRDRGTYEQYF. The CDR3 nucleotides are TGTGCCAGCAGTTACAGGGACAGGGGAACCTACGAGCAGTACTTC.

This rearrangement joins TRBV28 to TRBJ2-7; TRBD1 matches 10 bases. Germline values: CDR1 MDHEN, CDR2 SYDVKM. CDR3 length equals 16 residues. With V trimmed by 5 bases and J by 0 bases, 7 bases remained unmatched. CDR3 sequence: CASSEPGQGSSYEQYF. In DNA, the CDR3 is TGTGCCAGCAGTGAACCGGGACAGGGGAGCTCCTACGAGCAGTACTTC. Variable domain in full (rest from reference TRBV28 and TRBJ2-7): DVKVTQSSRYLVKRTGEKVFLECVQDMDHENMFWYRQDPGLGLRLIYFSYDVKMKEKGDIPEGYSVSREKKERFSLILESASTNQTSMYLCASSEPGQGSSYEQYFGPGTRLTVT.

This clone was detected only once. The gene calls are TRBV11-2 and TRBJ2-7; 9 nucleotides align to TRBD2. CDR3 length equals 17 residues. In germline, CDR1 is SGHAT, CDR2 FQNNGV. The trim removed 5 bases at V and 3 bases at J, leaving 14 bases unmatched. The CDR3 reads CASSTVVLAGSFYEQYF. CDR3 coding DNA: TGTGCCAGCAGCACAGTAGTACTAGCGGGTTCCTTCTACGAGCAGTACTTC.

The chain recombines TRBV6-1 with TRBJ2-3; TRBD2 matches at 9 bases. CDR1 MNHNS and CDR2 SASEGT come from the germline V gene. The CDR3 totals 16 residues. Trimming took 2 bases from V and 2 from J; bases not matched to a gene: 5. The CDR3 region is CASSEILAGFTDTQYF. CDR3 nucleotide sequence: TGTGCCAGCAGTGAAATCCTAGCGGGGTTCACAGATACGCAGTATTTT.

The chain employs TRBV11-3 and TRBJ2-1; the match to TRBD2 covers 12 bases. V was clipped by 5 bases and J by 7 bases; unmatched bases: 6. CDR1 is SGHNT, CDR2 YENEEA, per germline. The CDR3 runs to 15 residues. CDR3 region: CASSKTGTSGNEQFF. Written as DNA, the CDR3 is TGTGCCAGCAGCAAAACCGGGACTAGCGGGAATGAGCAGTTCTTC.

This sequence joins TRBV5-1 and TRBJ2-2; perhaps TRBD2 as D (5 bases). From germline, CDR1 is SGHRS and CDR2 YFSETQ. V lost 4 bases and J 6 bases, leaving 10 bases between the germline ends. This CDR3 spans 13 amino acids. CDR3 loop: CASSPSLAGELFF. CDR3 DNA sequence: TGCGCCAGCAGCCCTAGCTTAGCCGGGGAGCTGTTTTTT.